This T cell receptor (beta chain) is drawn from a study of cytomegalovirus exposure and HLA in healthy donors. General study results and limits: Prediction of most subjects' HLA-A and HLA-B alleles by TCR beta sequences was reportedly accurate. The study carried out a later analysis of TCR beta sequences. It associated 15,000 to 20,000 of them with specific HLA alleles at a false discovery rate of 0.05. The study found most TCR sequences rare, yet found some public TCRs in many donors. As a later analysis showed, a missense DCLRE1C variant was linked to trimming of TCR beta V- and J-genes.

As regards this clone: Its antigen is not known.

Both 60 Vbeta primers and 13 Jbeta primers went into the PCR. Some clones are missing from TCRdb's copy, which holds only in-frame ones; the method was immunoSEQ multiplex PCR. The sample lists over 150,000 clones; roughly 80% were seen once. Looked up from germline, CDR1 is SGHTS and CDR2 is YDEGEE. With 4 bases clipped from V and 8 bases from J, the junction kept 9 bases outside the gene matches. The CDR3 totals 15 residues. The TCR sequence derives from a male donor in good health and CMV-seropositive. The rearrangement joins TRBV5-8 to TRBJ2-1; 10 bases align to TRBD2. What was sequenced was PBMCs. CDR3 in amino acids: CASSRTSGRAYEQFF. DNA of the CDR3: TGTGCCAGCAGCCGGACTAGCGGTAGAGCCTATGAGCAGTTCTTC.